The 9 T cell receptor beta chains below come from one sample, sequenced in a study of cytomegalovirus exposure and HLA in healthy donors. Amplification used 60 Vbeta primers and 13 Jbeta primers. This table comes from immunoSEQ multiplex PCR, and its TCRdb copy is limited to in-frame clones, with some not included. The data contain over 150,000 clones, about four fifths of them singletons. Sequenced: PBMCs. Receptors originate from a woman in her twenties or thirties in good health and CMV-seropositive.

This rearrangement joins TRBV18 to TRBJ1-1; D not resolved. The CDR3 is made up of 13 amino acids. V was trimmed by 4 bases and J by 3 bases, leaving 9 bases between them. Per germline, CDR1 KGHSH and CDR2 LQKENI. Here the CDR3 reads CASSRVGDTEAFF. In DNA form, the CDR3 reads TGTGCCAGCTCACGTGTCGGAGACACTGAAGCTTTCTTT.

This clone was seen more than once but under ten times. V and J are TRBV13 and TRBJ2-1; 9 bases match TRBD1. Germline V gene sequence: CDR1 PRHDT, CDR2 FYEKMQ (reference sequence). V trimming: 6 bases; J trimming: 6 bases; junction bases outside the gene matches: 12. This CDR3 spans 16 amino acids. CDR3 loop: CASRNHEGQGSNEQFF. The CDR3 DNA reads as TGTGCCAGCAGAAACCATGAGGGACAGGGTAGCAATGAGCAGTTCTTC.

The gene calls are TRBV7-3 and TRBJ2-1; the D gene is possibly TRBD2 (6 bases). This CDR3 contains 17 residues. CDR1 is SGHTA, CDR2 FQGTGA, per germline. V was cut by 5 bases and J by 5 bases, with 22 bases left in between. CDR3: CASSRVSSMRGDNEQFF. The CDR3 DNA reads TGTGCCAGCAGCCGCGTTAGTAGCATGCGGGGAGACAATGAGCAGTTCTTC.

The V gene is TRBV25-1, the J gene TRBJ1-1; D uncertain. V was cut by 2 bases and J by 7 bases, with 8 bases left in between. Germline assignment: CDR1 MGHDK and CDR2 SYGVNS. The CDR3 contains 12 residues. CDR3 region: CASSEVPYEAFF. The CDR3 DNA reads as TGTGCCAGCAGTGAAGTTCCGTATGAAGCTTTCTTT.

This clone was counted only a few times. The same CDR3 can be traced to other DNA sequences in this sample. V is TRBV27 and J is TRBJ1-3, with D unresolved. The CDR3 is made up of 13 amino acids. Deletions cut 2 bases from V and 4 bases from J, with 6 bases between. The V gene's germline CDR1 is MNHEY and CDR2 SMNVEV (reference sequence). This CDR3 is CASSLREGNTIYF. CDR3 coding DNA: TGTGCCAGCAGTTTACGGGAAGGAAACACCATATATTTT.

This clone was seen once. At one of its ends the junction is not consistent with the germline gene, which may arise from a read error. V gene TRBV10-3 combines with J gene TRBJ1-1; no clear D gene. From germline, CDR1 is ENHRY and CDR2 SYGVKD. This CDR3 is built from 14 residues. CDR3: CAIRAGYSNIEAFF. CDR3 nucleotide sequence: TGTGCCATCAGGGCCGGGTATTCTAACATTGAAGCTTTCTTT.

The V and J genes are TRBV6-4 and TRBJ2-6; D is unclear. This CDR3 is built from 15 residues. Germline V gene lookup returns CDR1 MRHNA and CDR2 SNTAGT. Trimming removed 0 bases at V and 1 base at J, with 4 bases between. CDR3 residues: CASSDSRSGANVLTF. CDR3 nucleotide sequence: TGTGCCAGCAGTGACTCGAGGTCTGGGGCCAACGTCCTGACTTTC.

The CDR3 loop reads CASRHRGLNTEAFF. CDR3 bases: TGTGCCAGTCGACACAGGGGACTGAACACTGAAGCTTTCTTT. This rearrangement joins TRBV19 to TRBJ1-1; 7 bases are a match to TRBD1. CDR3 size: 14 residues. The V gene end was trimmed by 8 bases and the J gene end by 0 bases; junction bases not matched to a gene: 6. CDR1 and CDR2 (germline): LNHDA, SQIVND (reference sequence).

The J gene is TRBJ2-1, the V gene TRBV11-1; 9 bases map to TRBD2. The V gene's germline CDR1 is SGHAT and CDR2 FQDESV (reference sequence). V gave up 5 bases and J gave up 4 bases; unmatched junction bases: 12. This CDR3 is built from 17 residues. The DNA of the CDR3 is TGTGCCAGCAGCCCCAGTGGAGCGGGGGGCACTTACAATGAGCAGTTCTTC. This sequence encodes CASSPSGAGGTYNEQFF.